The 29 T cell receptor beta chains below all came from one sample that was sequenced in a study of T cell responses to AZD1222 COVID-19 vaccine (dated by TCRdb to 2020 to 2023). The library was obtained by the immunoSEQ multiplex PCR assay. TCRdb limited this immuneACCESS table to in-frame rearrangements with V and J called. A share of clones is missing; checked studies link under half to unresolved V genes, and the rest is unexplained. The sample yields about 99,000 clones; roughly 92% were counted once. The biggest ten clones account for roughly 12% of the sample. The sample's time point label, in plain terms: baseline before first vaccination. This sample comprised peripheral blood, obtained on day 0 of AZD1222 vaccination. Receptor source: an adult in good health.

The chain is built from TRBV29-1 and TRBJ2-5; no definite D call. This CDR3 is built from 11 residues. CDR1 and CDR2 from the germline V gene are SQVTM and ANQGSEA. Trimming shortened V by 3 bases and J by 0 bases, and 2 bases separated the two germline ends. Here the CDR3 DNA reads TGCAGCGTTGAGAACCAAGAGACCCAGTACTTC. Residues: CSVENQETQYF.

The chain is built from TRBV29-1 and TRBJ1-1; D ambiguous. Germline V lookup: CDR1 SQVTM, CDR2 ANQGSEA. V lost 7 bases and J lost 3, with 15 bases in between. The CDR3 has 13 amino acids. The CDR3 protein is CSAGRSMDTEAFF. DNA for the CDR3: TGCAGCGCAGGACGGAGCATGGACACTGAAGCTTTCTTT.

This chain's CDR3 is CASLGPGEYNEQFF. Written as DNA, the CDR3 is TGTGCCAGCCTCGGGCCGGGAGAGTACAATGAGCAGTTCTTC. The J gene is TRBJ2-1, the V gene TRBV27; perhaps TRBD2 as D (6 bases). Trimming stripped 8 bases from V and 4 bases from J, with 15 bases between. The germline V gene has CDR1 MNHEY and CDR2 SMNVEV (reference sequence). This CDR3 contains 14 residues.

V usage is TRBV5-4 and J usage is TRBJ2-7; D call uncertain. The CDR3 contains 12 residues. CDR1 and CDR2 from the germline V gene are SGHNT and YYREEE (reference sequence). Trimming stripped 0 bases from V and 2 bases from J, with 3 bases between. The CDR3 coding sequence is TGTGCCAGCAGCTTGGATACCTACGAGCAGTACTTC. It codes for CASSLDTYEQYF. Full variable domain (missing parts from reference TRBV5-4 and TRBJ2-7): ETGVTQSPTHLIKTRGQQVTLRCSSQSGHNTVSWYQQALGQGPQFIFQYYREEENGRGNFPPRFSGLQFPNYSSELNVNALELDDSALYLCASSLDTYEQYFGPGTRLTVT.

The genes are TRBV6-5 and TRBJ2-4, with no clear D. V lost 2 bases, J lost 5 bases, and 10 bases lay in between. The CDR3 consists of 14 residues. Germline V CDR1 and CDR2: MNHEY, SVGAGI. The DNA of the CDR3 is TGTGCCAGCAGTTACGGGCCAGCAGAAAACATTCAGTACTTC. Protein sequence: CASSYGPAENIQYF.

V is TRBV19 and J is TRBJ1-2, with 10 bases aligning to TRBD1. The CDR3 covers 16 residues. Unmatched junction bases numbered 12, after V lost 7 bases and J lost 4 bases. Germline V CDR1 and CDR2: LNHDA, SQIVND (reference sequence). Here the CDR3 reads CASNLGQGYRGYGYTF. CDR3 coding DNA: TGTGCCAGTAATTTGGGACAGGGGTATAGGGGCTATGGCTACACCTTC.

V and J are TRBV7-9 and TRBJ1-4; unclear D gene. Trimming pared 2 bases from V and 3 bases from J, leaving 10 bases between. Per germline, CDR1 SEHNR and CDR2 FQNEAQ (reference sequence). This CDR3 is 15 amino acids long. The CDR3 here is CASSLSQAANEKLFF. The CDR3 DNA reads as TGTGCCAGCAGCTTATCCCAGGCGGCTAATGAAAAACTGTTTTTT.

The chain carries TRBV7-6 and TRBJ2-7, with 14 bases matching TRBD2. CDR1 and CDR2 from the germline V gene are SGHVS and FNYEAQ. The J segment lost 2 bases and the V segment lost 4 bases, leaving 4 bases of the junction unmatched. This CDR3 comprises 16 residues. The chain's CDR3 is CASSSGLAGDPYEQYF. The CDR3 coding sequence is TGTGCCAGCAGCTCGGGACTAGCGGGAGATCCCTACGAGCAGTACTTC.

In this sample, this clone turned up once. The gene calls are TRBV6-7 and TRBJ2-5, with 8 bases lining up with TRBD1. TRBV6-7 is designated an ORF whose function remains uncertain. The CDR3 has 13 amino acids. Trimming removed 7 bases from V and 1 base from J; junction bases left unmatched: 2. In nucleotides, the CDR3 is TGTGCCAGCAAGGACAGGGTCCAAGAGACCCAGTACTTC. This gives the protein CASKDRVQETQYF.

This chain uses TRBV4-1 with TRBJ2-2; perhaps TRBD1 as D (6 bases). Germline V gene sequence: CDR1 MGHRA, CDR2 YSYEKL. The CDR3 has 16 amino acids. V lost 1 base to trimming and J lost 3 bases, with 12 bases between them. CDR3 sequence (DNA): TGCGCCAGCAGCCAAGGACAGGACGCCTACACCGGGGAGCTGTTTTTT. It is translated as CASSQGQDAYTGELFF.

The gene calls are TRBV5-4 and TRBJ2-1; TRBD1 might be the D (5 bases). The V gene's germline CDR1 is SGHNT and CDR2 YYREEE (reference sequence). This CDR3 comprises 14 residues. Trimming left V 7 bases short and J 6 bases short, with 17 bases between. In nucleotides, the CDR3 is TGTGCCAGCGGCAGGGCTGGCGGTCCCAATGAGCAGTTCTTC. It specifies CASGRAGGPNEQFF.

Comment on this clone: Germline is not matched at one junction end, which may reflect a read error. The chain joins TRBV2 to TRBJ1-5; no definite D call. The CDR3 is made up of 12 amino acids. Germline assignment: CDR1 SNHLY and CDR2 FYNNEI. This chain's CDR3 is CASSVSSQPQHF. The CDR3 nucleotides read TGTGCCAGCAGTGTGAGCAGTCAGCCCCAGCATTTT.

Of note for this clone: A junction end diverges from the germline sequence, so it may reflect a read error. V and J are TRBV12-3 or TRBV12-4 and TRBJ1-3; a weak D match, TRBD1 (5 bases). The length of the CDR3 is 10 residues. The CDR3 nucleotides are TGTGCCAGCAGGGACTCGGGACTCAGTTTT. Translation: CASRDSGLSF.

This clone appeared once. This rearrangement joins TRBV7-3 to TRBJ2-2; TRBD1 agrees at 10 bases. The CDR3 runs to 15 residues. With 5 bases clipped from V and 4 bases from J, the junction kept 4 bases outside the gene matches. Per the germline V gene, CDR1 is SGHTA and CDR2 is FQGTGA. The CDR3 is CASSRGTGATGELFF. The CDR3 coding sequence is TGTGCCAGCAGCCGAGGGACAGGGGCCACCGGGGAGCTGTTTTTT. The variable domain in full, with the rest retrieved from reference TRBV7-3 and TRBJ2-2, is GAGVSQTPSNKVTEKGKYVELRCDPISGHTALYWYRQSLGQGPEFLIYFQGTGAADDSGLPNDRFFAVRPEGSVSTLKIQRTERGDSAVYLCASSRGTGATGELFFGEGSRLTVL.

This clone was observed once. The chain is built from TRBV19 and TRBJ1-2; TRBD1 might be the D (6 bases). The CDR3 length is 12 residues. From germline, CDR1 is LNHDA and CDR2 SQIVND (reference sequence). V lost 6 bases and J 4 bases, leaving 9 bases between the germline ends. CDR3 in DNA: TGTGCCAGTAGGACAGGCCCCTATGGCTACACCTTC. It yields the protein CASRTGPYGYTF.

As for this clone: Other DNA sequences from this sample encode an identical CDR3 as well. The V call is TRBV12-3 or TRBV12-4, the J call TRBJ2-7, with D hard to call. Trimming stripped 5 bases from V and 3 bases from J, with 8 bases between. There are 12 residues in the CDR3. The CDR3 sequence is CASSRTGYEQYF. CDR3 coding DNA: TGTGCCAGCAGTCGGACGGGCTACGAGCAGTACTTC.

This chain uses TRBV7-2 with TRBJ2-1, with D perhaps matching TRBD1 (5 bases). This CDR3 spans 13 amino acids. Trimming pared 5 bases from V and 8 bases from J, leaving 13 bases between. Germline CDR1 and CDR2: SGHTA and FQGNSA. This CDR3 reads CASSRRDWDEQFF. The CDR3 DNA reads TGTGCCAGCAGCCGCAGGGATTGGGATGAGCAGTTCTTC.

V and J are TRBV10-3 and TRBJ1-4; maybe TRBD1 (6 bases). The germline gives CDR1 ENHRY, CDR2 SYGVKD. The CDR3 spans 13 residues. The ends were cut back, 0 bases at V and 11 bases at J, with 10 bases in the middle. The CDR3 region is CAISESGGPKLFF. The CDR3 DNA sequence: TGTGCCATCAGTGAGTCGGGGGGGCCGAAACTGTTTTTT.

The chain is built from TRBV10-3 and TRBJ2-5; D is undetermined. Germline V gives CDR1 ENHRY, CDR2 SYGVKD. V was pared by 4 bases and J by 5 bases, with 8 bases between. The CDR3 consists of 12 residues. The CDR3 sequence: CAISVSGETQYF. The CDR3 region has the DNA TGTGCCATCAGTGTCTCTGGGGAGACCCAGTACTTC.

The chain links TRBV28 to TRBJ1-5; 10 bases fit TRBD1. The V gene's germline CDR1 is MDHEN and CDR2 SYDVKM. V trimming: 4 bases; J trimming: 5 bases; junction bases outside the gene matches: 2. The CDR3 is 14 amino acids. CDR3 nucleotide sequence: TGTGCCAGCAGTTGGGGACAGGGGTATCAGCCCCAGCATTTT. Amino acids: CASSWGQGYQPQHF. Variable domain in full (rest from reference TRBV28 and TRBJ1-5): DVKVTQSSRYLVKRTGEKVFLECVQDMDHENMFWYRQDPGLGLRLIYFSYDVKMKEKGDIPEGYSVSREKKERFSLILESASTNQTSMYLCASSWGQGYQPQHFGDGTRLSIL.

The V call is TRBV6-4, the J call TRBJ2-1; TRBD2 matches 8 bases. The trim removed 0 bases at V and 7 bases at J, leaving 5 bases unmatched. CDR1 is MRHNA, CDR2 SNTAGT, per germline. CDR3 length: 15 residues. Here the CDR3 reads CASSDSAGAVNEQFF. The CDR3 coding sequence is TGTGCCAGCAGTGACTCAGCGGGAGCGGTGAATGAGCAGTTCTTC.

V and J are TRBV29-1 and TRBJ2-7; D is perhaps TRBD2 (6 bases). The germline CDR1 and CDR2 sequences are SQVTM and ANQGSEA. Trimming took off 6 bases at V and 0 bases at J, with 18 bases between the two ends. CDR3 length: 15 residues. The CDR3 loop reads CSVTRTAGSSYEQYF. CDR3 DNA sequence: TGCAGCGTCACACGAACGGCGGGGAGCTCCTACGAGCAGTACTTC.

The chain's CDR3 is CASSLVGLGYNEQFF. In DNA form, the CDR3 reads TGTGCCAGCAGCTTAGTTGGACTAGGCTACAATGAGCAGTTCTTC. The genes are TRBV7-2 and TRBJ2-1; 7 nucleotides match TRBD2. V dropped 1 base and J dropped 3; count of bases not matched to a gene: 3. Germline CDR1 SGHTA, CDR2 FQGNSA. The CDR3 is made up of 15 amino acids. Variable domain in full (rest from reference TRBV7-2 and TRBJ2-1): GAGVSQSPSNKVTEKGKDVELRCDPISGHTALYWYRQSLGQGLEFLIYFQGNSAPDKSGLPSDRFSAERTGGSVSTLTIQRTQQEDSAVYLCASSLVGLGYNEQFFGPGTRLTVL.

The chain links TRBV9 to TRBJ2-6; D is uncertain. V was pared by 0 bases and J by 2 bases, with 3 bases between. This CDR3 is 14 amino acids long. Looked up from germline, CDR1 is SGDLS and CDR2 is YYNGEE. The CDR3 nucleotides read TGTGCCAGCAGCGTAGAGCCTGGGGCCAACGTCCTGACTTTC. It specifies CASSVEPGANVLTF.

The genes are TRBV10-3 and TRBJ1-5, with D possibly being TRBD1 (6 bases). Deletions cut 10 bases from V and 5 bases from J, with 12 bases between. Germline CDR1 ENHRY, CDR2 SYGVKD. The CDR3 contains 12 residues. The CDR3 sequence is CATTPGDQPQHF. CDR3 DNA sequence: TGTGCCACCACTCCAGGGGATCAGCCCCAGCATTTT.

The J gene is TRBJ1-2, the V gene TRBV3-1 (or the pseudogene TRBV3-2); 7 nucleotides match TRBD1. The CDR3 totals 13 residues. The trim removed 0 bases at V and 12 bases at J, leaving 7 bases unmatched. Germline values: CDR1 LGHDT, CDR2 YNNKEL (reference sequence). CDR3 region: CASSQEAGQSHTF. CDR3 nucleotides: TGTGCCAGCAGCCAAGAGGCGGGACAGTCCCACACCTTC.

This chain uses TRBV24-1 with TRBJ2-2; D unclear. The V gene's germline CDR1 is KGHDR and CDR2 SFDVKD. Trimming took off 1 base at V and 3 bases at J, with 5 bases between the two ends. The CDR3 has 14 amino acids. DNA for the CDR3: TGTGCCACCAGTGATTTCCGGGACACCGGGGAGCTGTTTTTT. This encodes CATSDFRDTGELFF.

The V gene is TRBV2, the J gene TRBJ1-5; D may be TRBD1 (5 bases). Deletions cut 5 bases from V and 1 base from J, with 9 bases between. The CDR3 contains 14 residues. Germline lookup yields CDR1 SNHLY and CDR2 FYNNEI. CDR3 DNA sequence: TGTGCCAGCAGTAAGGGGAGCAGCAATCAGCCCCAGCATTTT. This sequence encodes CASSKGSSNQPQHF.

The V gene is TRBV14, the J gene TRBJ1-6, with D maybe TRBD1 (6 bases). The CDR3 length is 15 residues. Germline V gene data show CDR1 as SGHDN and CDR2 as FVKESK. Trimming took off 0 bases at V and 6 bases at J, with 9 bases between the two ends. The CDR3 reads CASSQDQGINSPLHF. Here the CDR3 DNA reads TGTGCCAGCAGCCAAGATCAGGGGATTAATTCACCCCTCCACTTT.